This T cell receptor (beta chain) emerged from a study of cytomegalovirus exposure and HLA in healthy donors. General observations from the study: A later analysis linked a missense DCLRE1C variant to TCR beta V- and J-gene trimming.

This clone was seen a few times. Its antigen is not known. The PCR ran on 60 Vbeta and 13 Jbeta primers. Only in-frame clones appear in the TCRdb table, and some are missing; sequencing was by immunoSEQ multiplex PCR. The table lists some 100,000 clones, 65% to 75% of them singletons, with under 5.5% in the top ten. The receptor was derived from a woman aged 18-29 years in good health and CMV-seropositive. Sequencing was done on a sample of PBMCs.

Here the CDR3 DNA reads TGTGCCAGCAGCTCCCCCGGGACTAGCGGGAGTCGGTACGAGCAGTACTTC. It yields the protein CASSSPGTSGSRYEQYF. V usage is TRBV5-4 and J usage is TRBJ2-7; 14 bases map to TRBD2. The germline CDR1 and CDR2 sequences are SGHNT and YYREEE (reference sequence). The CDR3 has 17 amino acids. V gave up 3 bases and J gave up 4 bases; unmatched junction bases: 9.